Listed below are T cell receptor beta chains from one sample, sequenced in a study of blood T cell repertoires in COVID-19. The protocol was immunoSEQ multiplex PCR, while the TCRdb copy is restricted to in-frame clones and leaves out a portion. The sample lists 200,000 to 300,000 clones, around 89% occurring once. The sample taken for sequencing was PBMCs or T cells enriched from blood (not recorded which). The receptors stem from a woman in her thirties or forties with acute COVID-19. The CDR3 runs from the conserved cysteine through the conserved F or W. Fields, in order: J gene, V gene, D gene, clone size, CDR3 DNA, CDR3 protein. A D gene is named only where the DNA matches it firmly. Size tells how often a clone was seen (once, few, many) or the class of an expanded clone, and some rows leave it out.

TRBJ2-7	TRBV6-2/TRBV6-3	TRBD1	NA	TGTGCCAGCAGTCCGACAGGGAGCTCCTACGAGCAGTACTTC	CASSPTGSSYEQYF
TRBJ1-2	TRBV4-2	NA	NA	TGTGCCAGCAGCCAAGTGGTCACAGGTAAACTATCCTATGGCTACACCTTC	CASSQVVTGKLSYGYTF
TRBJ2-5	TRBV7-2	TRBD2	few	TGTGCCAGCAGCCAAGCCCTAGCGGGGCTATCAGAGACCCAGTACTTC	CASSQALAGLSETQYF
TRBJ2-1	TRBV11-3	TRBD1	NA	TGTGCCAGCAGCTTAGAACCGGGACAGGGACACAATGAGCAGTTCTTC	CASSLEPGQGHNEQFF
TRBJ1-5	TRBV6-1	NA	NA	TGTGCCAGCAGTGAAGTTTTGGGGGGGATAAGCAATCAGCCCCAGCATTTT	CASSEVLGGISNQPQHF
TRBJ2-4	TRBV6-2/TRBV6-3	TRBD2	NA	TGTGCCAGCAGTTTGAATCTAGCGGAGCTAGCCAAAAACATTCAGTACTTC	CASSLNLAELAKNIQYF
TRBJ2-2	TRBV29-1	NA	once	TGCAGCGTGTTCTCCTACACCGGGGAGCTGTTTTTT	CSVFSYTGELFF
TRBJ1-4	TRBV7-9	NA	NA	TGTGCCAGCAGCCTTGACGGACTTAATGAAAAACTGTTTTTT	CASSLDGLNEKLFF
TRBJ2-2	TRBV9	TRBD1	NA	TGTGCCAGCAGCGTAGGGCCCGGACAGGGGCCATCGGGCACCGGGGAGCTGTTTTTT	CASSVGPGQGPSGTGELFF
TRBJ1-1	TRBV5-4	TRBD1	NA	TGTGCCAGCAGCTTCCCCCAGGGACAGGGGGAAGCTTTCTTT	CASSFPQGQGEAFF
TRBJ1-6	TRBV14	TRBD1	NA	TGTGCCAGCAGCCAAGCCGATGGGACAGTGCCCAATTCACCCCTCCACTTT	CASSQADGTVPNSPLHF
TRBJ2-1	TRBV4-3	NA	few	TGCGCCAGCAGCCAAGATAGGCTGGGTTGGGCCAATGAGCAGTTCTTC	CASSQDRLGWANEQFF
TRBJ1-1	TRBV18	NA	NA	TGTGCCAGCTCCCCAGACTCACGGAACACTGAAGCTTTCTTT	CASSPDSRNTEAFF
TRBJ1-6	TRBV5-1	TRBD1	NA	TGCGCCAGCAGAAGGGACAGTGTGAATTCACCCCTCCACTTT	CASRRDSVNSPLHF
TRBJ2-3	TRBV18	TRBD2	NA	TGTGCCAGCTCACCAGCGGGAGGGCCCGTAACAGATACGCAGTATTTT	CASSPAGGPVTDTQYF
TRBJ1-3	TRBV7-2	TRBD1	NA	TGTGCCAGCAGCTCCACAGGGGTAGGAAACACCATATATTTT	CASSSTGVGNTIYF
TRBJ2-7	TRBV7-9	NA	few	TGTGCCAGCAGCTTAACCAGTTACGAGCAGTACTTC	CASSLTSYEQYF
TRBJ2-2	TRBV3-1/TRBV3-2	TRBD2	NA	TGTGCCAGCAGCCAAGATGTAGGACTAGCGGGAGGGACTACGAGGACCGGGGAGCTGTTTTTT	CASSQDVGLAGGTTRTGELFF
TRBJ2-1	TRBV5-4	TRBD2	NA	TGTGCCAGCAGCTTGGCCGAGCGGCGGGGGGGCAAAGATGAGCAGTTCTTC	CASSLAERRGGKDEQFF
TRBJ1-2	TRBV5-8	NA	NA	TGTGCCAGCAGCCAAGGCGGGAACAACTATGGCTACACCTTC	CASSQGGNNYGYTF
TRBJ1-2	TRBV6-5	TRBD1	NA	TGTGCCAGCAGGTCCGGGACAGGGGGTAGCGGCTACACCTTC	CASRSGTGGSGYTF
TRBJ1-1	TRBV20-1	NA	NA	TGCAGTGTAATGAGGGGGAGAGAAGCTTTCTTT	CSVMRGREAFF
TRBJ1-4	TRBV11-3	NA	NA	TGTGCCAGCAGCTTAGACGGGACAACTAATGAAAAACTGTTTTTT	CASSLDGTTNEKLFF
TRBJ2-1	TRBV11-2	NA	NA	TGTGCCAGCAGCTTAGGGCAGGGGGGCTACAATGAGCAGTTCTTC	CASSLGQGGYNEQFF
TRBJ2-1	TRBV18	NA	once	TGTGCCAGCTCACCAGGCAGGACCTACAATGAGCAGTTCTTC	CASSPGRTYNEQFF
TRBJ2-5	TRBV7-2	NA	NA	TGTGCCAGCAGCCCGGGACTCCTCCAAGAGACCCAGTACTTC	CASSPGLLQETQYF
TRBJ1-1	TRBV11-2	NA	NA	TGTGCCAGCAGCTCCGTGAACACTGAAGCTTTCTTT	CASSSVNTEAFF
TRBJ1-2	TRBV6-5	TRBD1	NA	TGTGCCAGCACCCCCCGGGGACAGTACTATGGCTACACCTTC	CASTPRGQYYGYTF
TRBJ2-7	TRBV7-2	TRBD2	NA	TGTGCCAGCAGCTTAGCCGGGACTAACTTTTACGAGCAGTACTTC	CASSLAGTNFYEQYF
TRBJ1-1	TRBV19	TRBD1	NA	TGTGCCAGTAGTCACCAGGGGACAGGGGTCGGTGAAGCTTTCTTT	CASSHQGTGVGEAFF
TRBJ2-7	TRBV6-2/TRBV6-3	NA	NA	TGTGCCAGCAGTTATTCCAGCGAGCAGTACTTC	CASSYSSEQYF
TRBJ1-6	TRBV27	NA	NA	TGTGCCAGCAGTTTTTTCGGGCCGGGACAAGGCAGTTGGAATTCACCCCTCCACTTT	CASSFFGPGQGSWNSPLHF
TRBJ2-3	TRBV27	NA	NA	TGTGCCAGCAGTTTACTCGACGGAACGGGTTTGGATACGCAGTATTTT	CASSLLDGTGLDTQYF
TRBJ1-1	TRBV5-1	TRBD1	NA	TGCGCCAGCAGCCCGGGACAGGGATTGAACACTGAAGCTTTCTTT	CASSPGQGLNTEAFF
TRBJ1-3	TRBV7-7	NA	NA	TGTGCCAGCAGCAGCGGGGGGTCCTCTGGAAACACCATATATTTT	CASSSGGSSGNTIYF
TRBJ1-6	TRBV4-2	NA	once	TGTGCCAGCAGCCAAATGAGCTGGGGGCAGGATTCACCCCTCCACTTT	CASSQMSWGQDSPLHF
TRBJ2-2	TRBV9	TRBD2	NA	TGTGCCAGCAGCGTACTAGCGGGAGAAGGCGGGGAGCTGTTTTTT	CASSVLAGEGGELFF
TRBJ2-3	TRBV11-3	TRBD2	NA	TGTGCCAGCAGCTTAGATCTGCGGGAGGACACAGATACGCAGTATTTT	CASSLDLREDTDTQYF
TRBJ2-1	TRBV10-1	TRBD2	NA	TGCGCCAGCAGTGACTCCGGGACTAGCTACAATGAGCAGTTCTTC	CASSDSGTSYNEQFF
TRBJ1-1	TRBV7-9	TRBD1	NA	TGTGCCAGCAGCTTAGAGACAGGGGGAAGAGGGACTGAAGCTTTCTTT	CASSLETGGRGTEAFF
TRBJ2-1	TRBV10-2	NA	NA	TGCGCCAGCAGTAGCCCTTTTTCCGGGAGTTCCTACAATGAGCAGTTCTTC	CASSSPFSGSSYNEQFF
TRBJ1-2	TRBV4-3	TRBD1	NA	TGCGCCAGCAGGCCGGGACAGGGGGCTGGGGGCTACACCTTC	CASRPGQGAGGYTF
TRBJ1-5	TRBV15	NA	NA	TGTGCCACCAGCGGACCTAGGAGGGACAGCAATCAGCCCCAGCATTTT	CATSGPRRDSNQPQHF
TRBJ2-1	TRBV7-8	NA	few	TGTGCCAGCAGCTCCAGGGGGATAGCGGGGATTTACAATGAGCAGTTCTTC	CASSSRGIAGIYNEQFF
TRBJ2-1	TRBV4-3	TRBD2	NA	TGCGCCAGCAGCCGCACTAGCGGCTCCTACAATGAGCAGTTCTTC	CASSRTSGSYNEQFF
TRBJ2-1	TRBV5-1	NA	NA	TGCGCCAGCAGCCCAGAATCAGGGCTTGGCTCCTACAATGAGCAGTTCTTC	CASSPESGLGSYNEQFF
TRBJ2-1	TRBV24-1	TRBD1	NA	TGTGCCACCAGTGATACCCGGGACAGGGATTGGCAGTTCTTC	CATSDTRDRDWQFF
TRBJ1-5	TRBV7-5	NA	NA	TGTGCCAGAAGCTTTCAGGGGCCCGATAGGGGAGACCATAGCAATCAGCCCCAGCATTTT	CARSFQGPDRGDHSNQPQHF
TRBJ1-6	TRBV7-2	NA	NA	TGTGCCAGCAGCTTCAAACAGTCAAATTCACCCCTCCACTTT	CASSFKQSNSPLHF
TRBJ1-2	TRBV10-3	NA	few	TGTGCCATCATGAGAGGGCATCAGTATGGCTACACCTTC	CAIMRGHQYGYTF
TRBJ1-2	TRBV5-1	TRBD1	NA	TGCGCCAGCAGAGAGGGGGCCTATGGCTACACCTTC	CASREGAYGYTF
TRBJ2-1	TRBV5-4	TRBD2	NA	TGTGCCAGCAGCTTGGTGATAGCGGGCAACAATGAGCAGTTCTTC	CASSLVIAGNNEQFF
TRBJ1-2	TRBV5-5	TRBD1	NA	TGTGCCAGCAGCTTAACCGGGACAGGGTTCAACTATGGCTACACCTTC	CASSLTGTGFNYGYTF